These 5 T cell receptor beta chains were all obtained from the same sample, sequenced in a study of blood T cell repertoires in COVID-19. Using immunoSEQ multiplex PCR, the repertoire was profiled, and TCRdb retains in-frame clones only, with some absent. Of more than 80,000 clones in the sample, under 90% were seen once. Sequencing input: peripheral blood. The receptor set was obtained from a woman aged 60 to 75 with acute or convalescent COVID-19.

Only one count was recorded for this clone. For the CDR3, the DNA is TGTGCCAGTAGGCCGGGACACACGATCTATGGCTACACCTTC. This gives the protein CASRPGHTIYGYTF. The V gene is TRBV19, the J gene TRBJ1-2; TRBD1 is a possible D gene (6 bases). This CDR3 is 14 amino acids long. V lost 6 bases and J 4 bases, leaving 15 bases between the germline ends. Germline V CDR1 and CDR2: LNHDA, SQIVND (reference sequence).

The chain has TRBV5-1 and TRBJ2-5; 7 nucleotides line up with TRBD2. Germline CDR1 reads SGHRS; CDR2 reads YFSETQ. With 4 bases clipped from V and 1 base from J, the junction kept 4 bases outside the gene matches. The CDR3 has 14 residues. This chain's CDR3 is CASSPASGQETQYF. CDR3 DNA: TGCGCCAGCAGCCCGGCTAGCGGCCAAGAGACCCAGTACTTC.

The CDR3 coding sequence is TGCGCCAGCAGCTTGTTTGGACAGGGGCGTGGCTACACCTTC. Translating gives CASSLFGQGRGYTF. This chain uses TRBV5-1 with TRBJ1-2; 9 positions agree with TRBD1. This CDR3 is built from 14 residues. The trim removed 1 base at V and 7 bases at J, leaving 5 bases unmatched. CDR1 is SGHRS, CDR2 YFSETQ, per germline.

This sequence joins TRBV5-1 and TRBJ1-1; 9 nucleotides align to TRBD1. Germline assignment: CDR1 SGHRS and CDR2 YFSETQ. CDR3 size: 20 residues. The ends lost 4 bases at V and 0 bases at J; junction bases unmatched: 19. CDR3 sequence reads: CASSRGVAGQGPFVNTEAFF. CDR3 DNA sequence: TGCGCCAGCAGCAGAGGGGTGGCGGGACAGGGCCCTTTCGTGAACACTGAAGCTTTCTTT.

This clone was counted between two and nine times. The CDR3 sequence: CASSPLLGQAYGYTF. The CDR3 DNA follows: TGTGCCAGCAGCCCCCTCCTCGGACAAGCCTATGGCTACACCTTC. This chain connects TRBV3-1 (or the pseudogene TRBV3-2) to TRBJ1-2; D might be TRBD1 (5 bases). V was clipped by 4 bases and J by 4 bases, with 16 bases between them. The V gene's germline CDR1 is LGHDT and CDR2 YNNKEL (reference sequence). The CDR3 is made up of 15 amino acids.